These T cell receptor beta chains were read from a single sample in a study of CD8 T cells in ankylosing spondylitis. TCRdb fed the 5' RACE reads into MiXCR, producing one record per CDR3 protein. The data contain 190,000 or so distinct CDR3 sequences, 9.5% to 15% of them seen just once; the ten biggest clones take up about 15%. Sequencing input: blood, either unsorted or a sorted T cell fraction (not recorded which). These receptor sequences come from a male donor with ankylosing spondylitis or in good health (not recorded which). CDR3s include the opening cysteine and the closing phenylalanine or tryptophan. A D gene is named only where the DNA matches it firmly. A clone size is listed for some rows: how often the clone was seen (once, few, many), or a class if it is expanded.

D gene	V gene	clone size	J gene	CDR3 DNA	CDR3 protein
.	TRBV27	many	TRBJ2-1	TGTGCCAGCAGCTTAGAAGGCAATGAGCAGTTCTTC	CASSLEGNEQFF
.	TRBV4-1	few	TRBJ2-7	TGCGCCAGCAGCCCCGGTGGAGAAGGCTACGAGCAGTACTTC	CASSPGGEGYEQYF
.	TRBV6-2/TRBV6-3	.	TRBJ2-1	TGTGCCAGCAGTTACCTGGGGACCAATGAGCAGTTCTTC	CASSYLGTNEQFF
.	TRBV11-3	.	TRBJ2-2	TGTGCCAGCAGCTTAGTGGGACACTCGAACACCGGGGAGCTGTTTTTT	CASSLVGHSNTGELFF
.	TRBV27	many	TRBJ2-7	TGTGCCAGCAGCCCGATCGGCTATAACGGCTACGAGCAGTACTTC	CASSPIGYNGYEQYF
TRBD1	TRBV27	few	TRBJ2-1	TGTGCCAGCAGTTTATCCCGGACAGGGGGCATGGGTGAGCAGTTCTTC	CASSLSRTGGMGEQFF
.	TRBV10-1	many	TRBJ2-7	TGCGCCAGCAGTGGTGGGAGCGGGCAGTACTTC	CASSGGSGQYF
.	TRBV6-2/TRBV6-3	.	TRBJ2-1	TGTGCCAGCAGTTACTCGATAATTTTGGGAGATGAGCAGTTCTTC	CASSYSIILGDEQFF
.	TRBV29-1	many	TRBJ2-2	TGCAGCGTTGTATTTGACACCGGGGAGCTGTTTTTT	CSVVFDTGELFF
.	TRBV27	few	TRBJ1-2	TGTGCCAGCAGTTTTAACGGAGAATATGGCTACACCTTC	CASSFNGEYGYTF
.	TRBV20-1	few	TRBJ1-1	TGCAGTGCTAGAGATCGGGGGCTCGGGGTTGACGGCACTGAAGCTTTCTTT	CSARDRGLGVDGTEAFF
.	TRBV27	few	TRBJ2-1	TGTGCCAGCGGGATCTCCGGGACTCCCTTTGATGAGCAGTTCTTC	CASGISGTPFDEQFF
.	TRBV5-4	few	TRBJ2-2	TGTGCCAGCAGCTTGGGGACACCGGAGCTGTTTTTT	CASSLGTPELFF
TRBD1	TRBV6-1	.	TRBJ2-7	TGTGCCAGCACCGACAGGGTTCCCTACGAGCAGTACTTC	CASTDRVPYEQYF
TRBD2	TRBV6-2/TRBV6-3	many	TRBJ2-1	TGTGCCAGCAGTTCACTAGCGCCTTACAATGAGCAGTTCTTC	CASSSLAPYNEQFF
.	TRBV6-2/TRBV6-3	.	TRBJ2-1	TGTGCCAGCTACGCCTACAATGAGCAGTTCTTC	CASYAYNEQFF
.	TRBV20-1	.	TRBJ2-1	TGCAGTGCTATCGCAAATGAGCAGTTCTTC	CSAIANEQFF
TRBD1	TRBV29-1	few	TRBJ1-3	TGCAGCGTCGCCGGGACAGGGCTTACTCCCAACACCATATATTTT	CSVAGTGLTPNTIYF
.	TRBV2	few	TRBJ2-7	TGTGCCAGCATCGACGGGACATGGGGCTTCGAGCAGTACTTC	CASIDGTWGFEQYF
TRBD2	TRBV27	many	TRBJ2-7	TGTGCCAGCAGTTTGTCTAGCGGGAACGAGCAGTACTTC	CASSLSSGNEQYF
TRBD1	TRBV20-1	few	TRBJ2-7	TGCAGTGCTAGCCCCCCGGGACAGGCCTACGAGCAGTACTTC	CSASPPGQAYEQYF
.	TRBV20-1	.	TRBJ2-1	TGCAGTGCTAGGGTGCAGGGGATGCTCGTCAATGAGCAGTTCTTC	CSARVQGMLVNEQFF
.	TRBV21-1	.	TRBJ2-5	TGTGCCAGCAGTACAGCAGGGACAACAGAGACCCAGTACTTC	CASSTAGTTETQYF
.	TRBV5-6	.	TRBJ2-5	TGTGCCAGCAGCTTGGCCCCTTTAAGGGGGGAAGAGACCCAGTACTTC	CASSLAPLRGEETQYF
.	TRBV6-5	few	TRBJ2-3	TGTGCCAGCAGTGCTACAGCGACAGATACGCAGTATTTT	CASSATATDTQYF
TRBD1	TRBV4-1	few	TRBJ2-7	TGCGCCAGCAGCCAAAGGGGGCCGGGCCACGAGCAGTACTTC	CASSQRGPGHEQYF
TRBD1	TRBV19	few	TRBJ2-1	TGTGCCAGTAGTCACAGGGGTTCGTACAATGAGCAGTTCTTC	CASSHRGSYNEQFF
.	TRBV29-1	many	TRBJ2-1	TGCAGCGTGAGGAGCAGGGTTCTCAACCCCTCCTACAATGAGCAGTTCTTC	CSVRSRVLNPSYNEQFF